This is a list of T cell receptor beta chains from one sample in a study of blood T cell repertoires in COVID-19. Sequenced by immunoSEQ multiplex PCR; TCRdb stores in-frame clones only, minus some. Of over 110,000 clones in the sample, 84% were seen once. Sequencing was carried out using PBMCs or T cells enriched from blood (not recorded which). These receptors were obtained from a man aged 35 to 55 with acute COVID-19. Each CDR3 is given with its conserved first and last residue. D genes are given only for firm matches. Size is omitted from some rows. Given values are once, few, many or a class for expanded clones.

d_call clone_size j_call v_call cdr3_aa cdr3_nt
- - TRBJ2-1 TRBV19 CASSQAVYNEQFF TGTGCCAGTAGTCAGGCAGTGTACAATGAGCAGTTCTTC
TRBD1 - TRBJ1-2 TRBV27 CASSFGDSRNYGYTF TGTGCCAGCAGTTTTGGGGACAGCCGAAACTATGGCTACACCTTC
TRBD2 - TRBJ2-1 TRBV7-6 CASNRLAGVSSLSYNEQFF TGTGCCAGCAACCGACTAGCGGGAGTTTCCTCACTCTCCTACAATGAGCAGTTCTTC
TRBD1 - TRBJ1-1 TRBV18 CASSPQGQGASAFF TGTGCCAGCTCACCACAGGGACAGGGGGCTTCCGCTTTCTTT
TRBD2 - TRBJ2-1 TRBV7-8 CASSSSGNSYNEQFF TGTGCCAGCAGCAGTAGCGGGAACTCCTACAATGAGCAGTTCTTC
TRBD2 - TRBJ2-5 TRBV11-2 CASSTGLAGLTQYF TGTGCCAGCAGCACAGGACTAGCGGGGCTTACCCAGTACTTC
- - TRBJ1-6 TRBV5-4 CASSLNRATNSPLHF TGTGCCAGCAGCTTGAACAGGGCTACTAATTCACCCCTCCACTTT
TRBD1 once TRBJ1-4 TRBV30 CAWSVQGIWATNEKLFF TGTGCCTGGAGTGTACAGGGGATATGGGCAACTAATGAAAAACTGTTTTTT
TRBD1 - TRBJ1-5 TRBV12-3/TRBV12-4 CASGYRGNQPQHF TGTGCCAGCGGCTACAGGGGAAATCAGCCCCAGCATTTT
- - TRBJ2-1 TRBV24-1 CATSDTGTVDNEQFF TGTGCCACCAGTGACACCGGGACTGTGGACAATGAGCAGTTCTTC
TRBD1 - TRBJ2-5 TRBV7-2 CASSGQGRETQYF TGTGCCAGCAGCGGACAGGGCCGGGAGACCCAGTACTTC
TRBD2 - TRBJ2-5 TRBV6-5 CASSYSSGTSEETQYF TGTGCCAGCAGTTACTCCTCCGGGACTAGCGAAGAGACCCAGTACTTC
- once TRBJ2-5 TRBV25-1 CASRDLGGQETQYF TGTGCCAGCAGGGACCTCGGGGGACAAGAGACCCAGTACTTC
- once TRBJ2-7 TRBV5-1 CASSSSWGREQYF TGCGCCAGCAGCTCGTCCTGGGGGCGCGAGCAGTACTTC
- - TRBJ2-2 TRBV7-7 CASSQAHPDRGELFF TGTGCCAGCTCCCAGGCGCACCCGGATCGCGGGGAGCTGTTTTTT
- - TRBJ2-5 TRBV28 CASTPIDLRETQYF TGTGCCAGCACCCCAATCGACCTGAGGGAGACCCAGTACTTC
TRBD2 once TRBJ2-1 TRBV20-1 CSASLASGLAYNEQFF TGCAGTGCTAGTCTCGCATCAGGACTAGCCTACAATGAGCAGTTCTTC
- - TRBJ2-5 TRBV28 CASSLGGWGETQYF TGTGCCAGCAGTTTAGGGGGCTGGGGAGAGACCCAGTACTTC
TRBD2 - TRBJ2-3 TRBV9 CASSEPRLAGDSTDTQYF TGTGCCAGCAGCGAACCCAGACTAGCGGGGGATAGCACAGATACGCAGTATTTT
- - TRBJ1-2 TRBV6-5 CASGRSQNYGYTF TGTGCCAGCGGGAGGTCTCAAAACTATGGCTACACCTTC
- - TRBJ1-4 TRBV28 CASSLAATNEKLFF TGTGCCAGCAGTTTAGCAGCAACTAATGAAAAACTGTTTTTT
- - TRBJ2-5 TRBV2 CASNQGETQYF TGTGCCAGCAACCAGGGAGAGACCCAGTACTTC
- - TRBJ1-2 TRBV4-1 CASSPDLDRIYGYTF TGCGCCAGCAGCCCCGATTTGGACAGAATCTATGGCTACACCTTC
- - TRBJ1-2 TRBV6-2/TRBV6-3 CASSSGSINYGYTF TGTGCCAGCAGTTCCGGGAGCATTAACTATGGCTACACCTTC
TRBD1 - TRBJ1-1 TRBV5-4 CASSTLRQGNTEAFF TGTGCCAGCAGCACTCTACGACAGGGGAACACTGAAGCTTTCTTT
TRBD1 - TRBJ1-1 TRBV7-9 CASSLSTGVAFF TGTGCCAGCAGTCTCTCCACAGGGGTGGCTTTCTTT
- - TRBJ1-5 TRBV28 CASSSGQTFQPQHF TGTGCCAGCAGTTCAGGACAGACGTTCCAGCCCCAGCATTTT
- - TRBJ1-1 TRBV29-1 CSAEAVNTEAFF TGCAGCGCAGAGGCCGTGAACACTGAAGCTTTCTTT
TRBD2 - TRBJ2-1 TRBV19 CASTQTSGRSCEQFF TGTGCCAGTACCCAAACTAGCGGGAGGTCATGTGAGCAGTTCTTC
TRBD1 - TRBJ1-4 TRBV7-2 CASSLGPQTGGHRNEKLFF TGTGCCAGCAGCTTGGGTCCCCAAACAGGGGGCCATCGGAATGAAAAACTGTTTTTT
- - TRBJ1-2 TRBV6-5 CASRSWGREGYGYTF TGTGCCAGCAGAAGCTGGGGCCGTGAAGGCTATGGCTACACCTTC
TRBD2 - TRBJ2-1 TRBV29-1 CSARVAGGNEQFF TGCAGCGCCCGCGTGGCGGGAGGGAATGAGCAGTTCTTC